Shown below are 14 T cell receptor beta chains from a single sample sequenced in a study of shared clonotypes between healthy human individuals. Naivety among CD8 cells was defined by CD45RO negativity and positive CCR7 selection, thereby excluding terminally differentiated effector memory CD45RA+ cells. The table came from immunoSEQ multiplex PCR; TCRdb's copy has only in-frame clones and leaves some out. Of about 2,100,000 clones listed, approximately 94% were seen once; the top ten hold 1.5% to 2%. Sequences were obtained from naive CD8+ T cells from PBMCs. The receptors come from a young man in good health. Some clones in this sample may be carry-over from other donors' samples.

The chain is built from TRBV25-1 and TRBJ2-1, with a possible D match to TRBD2 (6 bases). Per germline, CDR1 MGHDK and CDR2 SYGVNS. The CDR3 is 15 amino acids. V was shortened by 10 bases and J by 2 bases, with 18 bases between the two germline ends. In nucleotides, the CDR3 is TGTGCCATGTCCCCCGTGGGGGGTGCCTACAATGAGCAGTTCTTC. Protein: CAMSPVGGAYNEQFF.

V and J are TRBV5-1 and TRBJ1-1; 7 bases align to TRBD1. This CDR3 region has 18 residues. V trimming: 0 bases; J trimming: 4 bases; junction bases outside the gene matches: 15. Germline CDR1 is SGHRS and CDR2 is YFSETQ. The CDR3 bases are TGCGCCAGCAGCTTGGCTGTTCGGCCAGGGGGAGCCGGCACTGAAGCTTTCTTT. Protein: CASSLAVRPGGAGTEAFF.

The CDR3 nucleotides are TGCAGCGTTGATTTTGGGGAATTCTTGTATGGCTACACCTTC. Amino acid sequence: CSVDFGEFLYGYTF. The chain links TRBV29-1 to TRBJ1-2, with unresolved D. Germline V gene data show CDR1 as SQVTM and CDR2 as ANQGSEA. V was trimmed by 3 bases and J by 5 bases, leaving 16 bases between them. CDR3 length: 14 amino acids.

The CDR3 DNA is TGTGCCAGCAGCTTAGGGACAGCCGGGGAGCAGTACTTC. It specifies CASSLGTAGEQYF. The V call is TRBV7-7, the J call TRBJ2-7; tentatively, D is TRBD1 (6 bases). Germline lookup yields CDR1 SSHAT and CDR2 FNYEAQ (reference sequence). The CDR3 is 13 residues long. V was shortened by 1 base and J by 7 bases, with 11 bases between the two germline ends.

The rearrangement uses TRBV2 and TRBJ2-1, with D possibly being TRBD2 (5 bases). V lost 7 bases and J lost 6, with 16 bases in between. CDR1 and CDR2 (germline): SNHLY, FYNNEI. The CDR3 extends over 14 amino acids. The CDR3 spells CASMSGNTPNEQFF. The DNA of the CDR3 is TGTGCCAGCATGAGCGGCAACACACCCAATGAGCAGTTCTTC.

The chain links TRBV7-2 to TRBJ1-1; maybe TRBD1 (6 bases). The V and J ends lost 1 base and 5 bases respectively, with 20 bases between them. Per germline, CDR1 SGHTA and CDR2 FQGNSA. There are 17 residues in the CDR3. As DNA, the CDR3 is TGTGCCAGCAGCTTAGTTGTGATTAAGGGGGTGGGGACTGAAGCTTTCTTT. Amino acids: CASSLVVIKGVGTEAFF. The variable domain in full, completed from reference TRBV7-2 and TRBJ1-1, reads GAGVSQSPSNKVTEKGKDVELRCDPISGHTALYWYRQSLGQGLEFLIYFQGNSAPDKSGLPSDRFSAERTGGSVSTLTIQRTQQEDSAVYLCASSLVVIKGVGTEAFFGQGTRLTVV.

V is TRBV9 and J is TRBJ1-3; D possibly corresponds to TRBD1 (5 bases). CDR1 is SGDLS and CDR2 is YYNGEE in the germline V gene. The germline V and J ends were trimmed by 0 bases and 4 bases, with 14 bases remaining between them. The CDR3 consists of 16 residues. As DNA, the CDR3 is TGTGCCAGCAGCGTAGGCGTCAGGGCCTCCGGAAACACCATATATTTT. Translation: CASSVGVRASGNTIYF.

The rearrangement joins TRBV19 to TRBJ1-2; TRBD1 aligns across 8 bases. Trimming cost V 4 bases and J 4 bases; bases outside gene matches: 8. The CDR3 is made up of 15 amino acids. CDR1 and CDR2 (germline): LNHDA, SQIVND (reference sequence). The CDR3 region is CASSTQDRDPYGYTF. DNA of the CDR3: TGTGCCAGTAGTACTCAGGACAGGGATCCCTATGGCTACACCTTC. The entire variable domain, with the rest obtained from reference TRBV19 and TRBJ1-2, is as follows: DGGITQSPKYLFRKEGQNVTLSCEQNLNHDAMYWYRQDPGQGLRLIYYSQIVNDFQKGDIAEGYSVSREKKESFPLTVTSAQKNPTAFYLCASSTQDRDPYGYTFGSGTRLTVV.

The rearrangement uses TRBV7-9 and TRBJ1-2, with TRBD1 identical over 9 bases. The germline V gene has CDR1 SEHNR and CDR2 FQNEAQ (reference sequence). The CDR3 loop spans 16 amino acids. Germline trimming cut 6 bases from V and 0 bases from J; bases unmatched to any gene: 8. The CDR3 reads CASSPGTGLSNYGYTF. The CDR3 DNA follows: TGTGCCAGCAGTCCCGGGACAGGGCTTTCTAACTATGGCTACACCTTC.

This rearrangement joins TRBV19 to TRBJ2-1; D is undetermined. Trimming took off 0 bases at V and 5 bases at J, with 11 bases between the two ends. The CDR3 runs to 15 residues. Germline V gives CDR1 LNHDA, CDR2 SQIVND (reference sequence). The CDR3, as DNA: TGTGCCAGTAGTATAGATTTAGAACTGGACAATGAGCAGTTCTTC. Protein product: CASSIDLELDNEQFF.

The V gene is TRBV2, the J gene TRBJ2-1, with TRBD2 matching 14 bases. V was clipped by 3 bases and J by 3 bases; unmatched bases: 7. The germline V gene has CDR1 SNHLY and CDR2 FYNNEI. The CDR3 has 18 amino acids. The CDR3 protein is CASSEPGLAGVSYNEQFF. The CDR3 nucleotides read TGTGCCAGCAGTGAGCCGGGACTAGCGGGAGTGAGCTACAATGAGCAGTTCTTC. Filled out from reference TRBV2 and TRBJ2-1, the complete variable domain reads EPEVTQTPSHQVTQMGQEVILRCVPISNHLYFYWYRQILGQKVEFLVSFYNNEISEKSEIFDDQFSVERPDGSNFTLKIRSTKLEDSAMYFCASSEPGLAGVSYNEQFFGPGTRLTVL.

The chain has TRBV27 and TRBJ2-6; 8 positions match TRBD1. CDR1 and CDR2 from the germline V gene are MNHEY and SMNVEV (reference sequence). The trim removed 5 bases at V and 0 bases at J, leaving 9 bases unmatched. The CDR3 totals 18 residues. The CDR3 nucleotides read TGTGCCAGCAGTCCCCTCCGGACAGGGCCCTCTGGGGCCAACGTCCTGACTTTC. Its protein is CASSPLRTGPSGANVLTF. Together with reference TRBV27 and TRBJ2-6, the CDR3 gives the full variable domain: EAQVTQNPRYLITVTGKKLTVTCSQNMNHEYMSWYRQDPGLGLRQIYYSMNVEVTDKGDVPEGYKVSRKEKRNFPLILESPSPNQTSLYFCASSPLRTGPSGANVLTFGAGSRLTVL.

The rearrangement links TRBV18 to TRBJ2-6; D remains ambiguous. The V gene lost 5 bases and the J gene lost 0 bases, with 8 bases spanning the gap. Germline V gene lookup returns CDR1 KGHSH and CDR2 LQKENI. This CDR3 is built from 15 residues. The CDR3 coding sequence is TGTGCCAGCTCAACATACGACTCTGGGGCCAACGTCCTGACTTTC. Translating it yields CASSTYDSGANVLTF.

The V call is TRBV6-1, the J call TRBJ2-1; 11 bases agree with TRBD2. The CDR3 is 16 amino acids. Germline CDR1 reads MNHNS; CDR2 reads SASEGT. With V trimmed by 4 bases and J by 0 bases, 2 bases remained unmatched. Here the CDR3 DNA reads TGTGCCAGCAGTGTTGGACTAGCGGGCTCCTACAATGAGCAGTTCTTC. The encoded protein is CASSVGLAGSYNEQFF.